One and the same sample provided the 21 T cell receptor beta chains below, sequenced in a study of T-cell reconstitution after alpha-beta-depleted transplantation in children. Using unique molecular identifiers, the investigators prepared the TCRbeta library. TCRdb re-called the PCR reads through MiXCR, storing one row per CDR3 protein. The sample has more than 85,000 distinct CDR3 sequences, approximately 6% seen once; the top ten hold 6.1%. The sequenced sample was PBMCs, mostly from graft donor cells, obtained 60 days after TCRalphabeta/CD19-depleted stem cell transplant. Receptors were obtained from a female patient aged 2 to 10 who had a stem cell transplant for Fanconi anemia, so the T cells may come from the graft donor.

There are many counts of this clonotype. The junction and the germline gene differ at one end; a read error may be behind it. The gene calls are TRBV12-3 or TRBV12-4 and TRBJ2-3; 11 bases are shared with TRBD2. This CDR3 comprises 16 residues. The CDR3 region is CASSLAGGSTTDTQYF. The CDR3 nucleotides are TGTGCCAGCAGTCTAGCGGGAGGATCTACTACAGATACGCAGTATTTT.

This clonotype has ten or more counts. This rearrangement joins TRBV12-3 or TRBV12-4 to TRBJ1-6; D remains ambiguous. Trimming removed 6 bases at V and 8 bases at J, with 11 bases between. The CDR3 runs to 13 residues. The CDR3 DNA follows: TGTGCCAGCAGCCGAAGCGGGGATTCACCCCTCCACTTT. This encodes CASSRSGDSPLHF.

There are many counts of this clonotype. The chain employs TRBV6-2 or TRBV6-3 and TRBJ2-3; D perhaps matches TRBD2 (5 bases). The CDR3 runs 13 residues. V was pared by 5 bases and J by 5 bases, with 11 bases between. Per germline, CDR1 MNHEY and CDR2 SVGEGT. CDR3 DNA sequence: TGTGCCAGCAGTAGTAGCGAGGTAGATACGCAGTATTTT. Protein: CASSSSEVDTQYF.

This clonotype was seen at least ten times. J is TRBJ2-1 and V is TRBV28, with D possibly being TRBD2 (6 bases). Germline V gene lookup returns CDR1 MDHEN and CDR2 SYDVKM. CDR3 length: 14 amino acids. The V end lost 5 bases, the J end lost 15 bases, and 23 bases lay between the germline ends. The CDR3 protein is CASSPGTAGLLAFF. Here the CDR3 DNA reads TGTGCCAGCAGTCCCGGGACCGCGGGGTTACTAGCGTTCTTC.

This clonotype was detected ten times or more. The V and J genes are TRBV29-1 and TRBJ2-1; 8 bases are shared with TRBD2. CDR1 SQVTM and CDR2 ANQGSEA come from the germline V gene. J gave up 0 bases and V 3 bases, and 4 bases lay outside the gene matches. The CDR3 runs to 15 residues. The CDR3 region is CSVDPSGSSYNEQFF. In DNA form, the CDR3 reads TGCAGCGTTGACCCAAGCGGGAGCTCCTACAATGAGCAGTTCTTC.

In this sample, this clonotype turned up a few times. The chain recombines TRBV7-2 with TRBJ2-5, with 9 positions matching TRBD2. CDR3 length: 16 amino acids. The V gene's germline CDR1 is SGHTA and CDR2 FQGNSA. The junction had 4 bases not matched to a gene; V was cut back by 1 base and J by 1 base. The CDR3 reads CASSLGGGAPQETQYF. The CDR3 DNA reads TGTGCCAGCAGCTTAGGCGGGGGGGCCCCCCAAGAGACCCAGTACTTC.

This clonotype was seen at least ten times. This chain links TRBV5-1 with TRBJ2-7, with 11 nucleotides matching TRBD2. The CDR3 is made up of 14 amino acids. Germline V lookup: CDR1 SGHRS, CDR2 YFSETQ. The ends lost 4 bases at V and 5 bases at J; junction bases unmatched: 5. The DNA for the CDR3 is TGCGCCAGCAGCGACGTAGCGGGGGGGAACGAGCAGTACTTC. Translation: CASSDVAGGNEQYF.

This chain links TRBV28 with TRBJ2-7; D may be TRBD2 (5 bases). V was trimmed by 4 bases and J by 0 bases, leaving 7 bases between them. This CDR3 has 13 amino acids. Germline values: CDR1 MDHEN, CDR2 SYDVKM. The CDR3, as DNA: TGTGCCAGCAGTTCGGGAATCTCCTACGAGCAGTACTTC. This codes for CASSSGISYEQYF. The complete variable domain, with remaining parts taken from reference TRBV28 and TRBJ2-7, reads DVKVTQSSRYLVKRTGEKVFLECVQDMDHENMFWYRQDPGLGLRLIYFSYDVKMKEKGDIPEGYSVSREKKERFSLILESASTNQTSMYLCASSSGISYEQYFGPGTRLTVT.

This clonotype was recorded a few times. The chain combines TRBV3-1 with TRBJ2-7, with D tentatively TRBD2 (5 bases). The CDR3 covers 15 residues. CDR1 is LGHDT, CDR2 YNNKEL, per germline (reference sequence). Trimming stripped 4 bases from V and 3 bases from J, with 16 bases between. The CDR3 reads CASSPRTGVGYEQYF. CDR3 bases: TGTGCCAGCAGCCCGCGGACTGGGGTCGGCTACGAGCAGTACTTC.

This clonotype showed up just a few times. The genes are TRBV3-1 and TRBJ2-7, with TRBD2 identical over 7 bases. This CDR3 comprises 13 residues. V was pared by 4 bases and J by 2 bases, with 2 bases of the junction left unmatched. Germline V gives CDR1 LGHDT, CDR2 YNNKEL (reference sequence). CDR3 region: CASSRLATYEQYF. The CDR3 bases are TGTGCCAGCAGCCGACTAGCCACCTACGAGCAGTACTTC.

Many counts were recorded for this clonotype. The chain employs TRBV30 and TRBJ1-1; TRBD1 is a possible D gene (5 bases). CDR1 is GTSNPN and CDR2 is SVGIG in the germline V gene (reference sequence). Trimming took off 0 bases at V and 0 bases at J, with 8 bases between the two ends. The CDR3 contains 14 residues. CDR3 bases: TGTGCCTGGAGTGTAAACAGGTTGAACACTGAAGCTTTCTTT. Translated, it gives CAWSVNRLNTEAFF.

This clonotype was detected only a few times. J is TRBJ1-5 and V is TRBV7-2; D is ambiguous. This CDR3 is 17 amino acids long. The V end lost 5 bases, the J end lost 0 bases, and 17 bases lay between the germline ends. The V gene's germline CDR1 is SGHTA and CDR2 FQGNSA. The CDR3 DNA sequence: TGTGCCAGCAGCCCCCTAGGGTCTCAGTATAGCAATCAGCCCCAGCATTTT. It is translated as CASSPLGSQYSNQPQHF.

This clonotype was seen repeatedly, ten times or more. V and J are TRBV7-3 and TRBJ2-1; unclear D gene. This CDR3 is built from 13 residues. Germline loops: CDR1 SGHTA, CDR2 FQGTGA. Trimming removed 6 bases at V and 2 bases at J, with 8 bases between. The CDR3 is CASSPSTYNEQFF. The CDR3, as DNA: TGTGCCAGCAGTCCTAGTACCTACAATGAGCAGTTCTTC.

The J gene is TRBJ2-1, the V gene TRBV7-8; the D gene is possibly TRBD1 (8 bases). Germline V lookup: CDR1 SGHVS, CDR2 FQNEAQ. Trimming removed 5 bases at V and 2 bases at J, with 19 bases between. The CDR3 loop spans 17 amino acids. The CDR3 loop reads CASSPWEGDRPYNEQFF. The CDR3 DNA is TGTGCCAGCAGCCCTTGGGAGGGGGACAGGCCCTACAATGAGCAGTTCTTC.

This clonotype was detected only a few times. The chain combines TRBV30 with TRBJ2-3; D is ambiguous. The V and J ends lost 2 bases and 2 bases respectively, with 8 bases between them. The germline V gene encodes CDR1 GTSNPN and CDR2 SVGIG (reference sequence). The CDR3 sequence is 13 residues long. CDR3 sequence: CAWSYRATDTQYF. CDR3 coding DNA: TGTGCCTGGAGTTATAGGGCCACAGATACGCAGTATTTT.

This clonotype was seen repeatedly, ten times or more. The CDR3 nucleotides are TGTGCCAGCAGCTTAACCCCAACCTATTACGAGCAGTACTTC. It translates to CASSLTPTYYEQYF. J is TRBJ2-7 and V is TRBV7-2; no clear D. V lost 2 bases and J 4 bases, leaving 12 bases between the germline ends. CDR3 length: 14 amino acids. Germline values: CDR1 SGHTA, CDR2 FQGNSA. Filled out from reference TRBV7-2 and TRBJ2-7, the complete variable domain reads GAGVSQSPSNKVTEKGKDVELRCDPISGHTALYWYRQSLGQGLEFLIYFQGNSAPDKSGLPSDRFSAERTGGSVSTLTIQRTQQEDSAVYLCASSLTPTYYEQYFGPGTRLTVT.

In its sample, this clonotype was seen many times. This rearrangement joins TRBV11-2 to TRBJ2-5, with 7 bases identical to TRBD2. V dropped 1 base and J dropped 3; count of bases not matched to a gene: 2. Germline V gene data show CDR1 as SGHAT and CDR2 as FQNNGV. The CDR3 contains 14 residues. The CDR3 loop is CASSLVGGKETQYF. DNA of the CDR3: TGTGCCAGCAGCTTAGTGGGGGGGAAAGAGACCCAGTACTTC.

The table lists this clonotype with many counts. The chain employs TRBV12-3 or TRBV12-4 and TRBJ1-4; D is unresolved. Trimming removed 6 bases at V and 5 bases at J, with 16 bases between. The CDR3 totals 15 residues. The CDR3 reads CASRHFRIPNEKLFF. CDR3 DNA: TGTGCCAGCAGGCACTTTAGGATCCCCAATGAAAAACTGTTTTTT.

This clonotype was counted at least ten times. J is TRBJ2-1 and V is TRBV11-2; D remains ambiguous. V shed 2 bases and J shed 0 bases, with 11 bases lying between them. CDR1 SGHAT and CDR2 FQNNGV come from the germline V gene. There are 16 residues in the CDR3. CDR3 coding DNA: TGTGCCAGCAGCTTATCGCGCGTTAGCTCCTACAATGAGCAGTTCTTC. Residues: CASSLSRVSSYNEQFF. Together with reference TRBV11-2 and TRBJ2-1, the CDR3 gives the full variable domain: EAGVAQSPRYKIIEKRQSVAFWCNPISGHATLYWYQQILGQGPKLLIQFQNNGVVDDSQLPKDRFSAERLKGVDSTLKIQPAKLEDSAVYLCASSLSRVSSYNEQFFGPGTRLTVL.

This clonotype was recorded at least ten times. The chain uses TRBV11-2 and TRBJ2-5; D possibly matches TRBD1 or TRBD2 (6 bases each). V was trimmed by 5 bases and J by 5 bases, leaving 12 bases between them. This CDR3 region has 13 residues. Per germline, CDR1 SGHAT and CDR2 FQNNGV. The CDR3 region is CASSRGVGETQYF. CDR3 DNA: TGTGCCAGCAGCAGGGGGGTCGGCGAGACCCAGTACTTC.

This clonotype has a count of ten or more. This sequence joins TRBV28 and TRBJ1-2; the D is unclear. The CDR3 is made up of 13 amino acids. Germline V CDR1 and CDR2: MDHEN, SYDVKM. Trimming shortened V by 6 bases and J by 4 bases, and 12 bases separated the two germline ends. The chain's CDR3 is CASRGGSSYGYTF. Here the CDR3 DNA reads TGTGCCAGCAGAGGAGGGTCGAGCTATGGCTACACCTTC.